These 30 T cell receptor beta chains came from one sample sequenced in a study of lung T cells in sarcoidosis with Löfgren's syndrome. A single record per CDR3 protein comes from TCRdb applying MiXCR to the reads. The sample holds 50,000 to 65,000 distinct CDR3 sequences, 20% to 25% seen once. The material sequenced was CD4+ T cells from PBMCs. These receptors all come from a human donor with sarcoidosis (Löfgren's syndrome or another form), or a control subject (not recorded which).

The V gene is TRBV5-5, the J gene TRBJ2-5; D could derive from TRBD1 or TRBD2 (5 bases each). Trimming pared 3 bases from V and 5 bases from J, leaving 11 bases between. Germline V CDR1 and CDR2: SGHKS, YYEKEE (reference sequence). There are 13 residues in the CDR3. The CDR3 DNA is TGTGCCAGCAGCTCTCTAGCAGGGGAGACCCAGTACTTC. Protein sequence: CASSSLAGETQYF.

This clonotype was counted ten times or more. CDR3 residues: CASIISRRGRIKGQSNQPQHF. CDR3 nucleotide sequence: TGTGCCAGCATCATCTCACGACGGGGGCGGATTAAGGGGCAAAGCAATCAGCCCCAGCATTTT. This chain joins TRBV6-1 and TRBJ1-5; possible D gene TRBD1, 6 bases. The CDR3 loop spans 21 amino acids. Trimming took 7 bases from V and 1 from J, leaving 32 bases between them. CDR1 is MNHNS and CDR2 is SASEGT in the germline V gene.

This clonotype was counted only a few times. The V gene is TRBV29-1, the J gene TRBJ1-1, with 7 bases matching TRBD1. The CDR3 consists of 13 residues. After removal of 6 bases from V and 0 bases from J, the junction contained 4 bases not matched to a gene. Germline V gene sequence: CDR1 SQVTM, CDR2 ANQGSEA. The CDR3 DNA reads as TGCAGCGTGGGGGGACAGCTGAACACTGAAGCTTTCTTT. Amino acid sequence: CSVGGQLNTEAFF.

In this sample, this clonotype turned up many times. This chain uses TRBV28 with TRBJ1-1; the D gene is possibly TRBD1 (5 bases). The germline V gene encodes CDR1 MDHEN and CDR2 SYDVKM. Trimming stripped 5 bases from V and 1 base from J, with 14 bases between. This CDR3 is 15 amino acids long. DNA for the CDR3: TGTGCCAGCAGTAGAGGGGACGGACCGAACACTGAAGCTTTCTTT. It is translated as CASSRGDGPNTEAFF.

In this sample, this clonotype turned up a few times. This rearrangement joins TRBV19 to TRBJ1-2, with TRBD1 matching 12 bases. The CDR3 sequence is 15 residues long. Germline CDR1 LNHDA, CDR2 SQIVND (reference sequence). The V gene end was trimmed by 10 bases and the J gene end by 8 bases; junction bases not matched to a gene: 14. CDR3 bases: TGTGCCACCGCGCCCGGGACAGGGGGCGCGAGGGGCTACACCTTC. Protein sequence: CATAPGTGGARGYTF.

As for this clonotype: A read error may be the cause here, since a much bigger clone is one base away. In DNA form, the CDR3 reads TGTGCCAGCAGCTTAGCCGCAGGGGGCTTATACAATGGGCAGTTCTTC. Translating it yields CASSLAAGGLYNGQFF. The chain uses TRBV7-6 and TRBJ2-1; 8 nucleotides match TRBD1. CDR3 length: 16 amino acids. The germline gives CDR1 SGHVS, CDR2 FNYEAQ.

The chain combines TRBV12-3 or TRBV12-4 with TRBJ1-1, with 10 bases that match TRBD1. The J segment lost 3 bases and the V segment lost 5 bases, leaving 6 bases of the junction unmatched. The CDR3 loop spans 15 amino acids. CDR3 amino acids: CASSPRQGAHTEAFF. The CDR3 nucleotides read TGTGCCAGCAGTCCCCGACAGGGGGCGCACACTGAAGCTTTCTTT.

This clonotype showed up many times. This sequence joins TRBV10-1 and TRBJ1-1, with D hard to call. Germline lookup yields CDR1 WNHNN and CDR2 SYGVQD (reference sequence). V lost 6 bases, J lost 1 base, and 9 bases lay in between. CDR3 length equals 13 residues. This CDR3 reads CASRNKGNTEAFF. As DNA, the CDR3 is TGCGCCAGCAGGAACAAGGGGAACACTGAAGCTTTCTTT.

The rearrangement uses TRBV2 and TRBJ2-7; D may be TRBD1 (5 bases). The V end was cut by 5 bases, the J end by 2 bases, with 10 bases between. The CDR3 consists of 13 residues. Germline CDR1 SNHLY, CDR2 FYNNEI. In nucleotides, the CDR3 is TGTGCCAGCAGTAGGGGCCGACCCTACGAGCAGTACTTC. This sequence encodes CASSRGRPYEQYF.

This clonotype was counted ten times or more. The chain combines TRBV6-2 or TRBV6-3 with TRBJ1-3; 7 nucleotides align to TRBD1. The V segment lost 0 bases and the J segment 0 bases; nucleotides outside the gene matches: 5. The CDR3 totals 17 residues. Germline values: CDR1 MNHEY, CDR2 SVGEGT. CDR3 residues: CASSYSWDRSSGNTIYF. For the CDR3, the DNA is TGTGCCAGCAGTTACTCGTGGGACAGAAGCTCTGGAAACACCATATATTTT.

With regard to this clonotype: A read error may be the cause here, since a much bigger clone is one base away. J is TRBJ2-1 and V is TRBV4-2, with D uncertain. CDR1 LGHNA and CDR2 YNFKEQ come from the germline V gene. This CDR3 has 15 residues. The DNA of the CDR3 is TGTGCCAGCAGCCAAGAGGGATTGCGGTCCGCCGAGCAGTGCTTC. Its translation: CASSQEGLRSAEQCF.

Only a few counts were recorded for this clonotype. V and J are TRBV12-3 or TRBV12-4 and TRBJ2-1, with D perhaps TRBD2 (5 bases). Trimming left V 5 bases short and J 0 bases short, with 17 bases between. There are 17 residues in the CDR3. CDR3 sequence reads: CASSPPHRGSSYNEQFF. In nucleotides, the CDR3 is TGTGCCAGCAGTCCCCCACACCGCGGGTCCTCCTACAATGAGCAGTTCTTC.

About this clonotype: A much larger clone differs by one base, so this may be a read error. This rearrangement joins TRBV3-1 to TRBJ2-1, with 7 bases fitting TRBD2. The CDR3 is 14 residues long. In germline, CDR1 is LGHDT, CDR2 YNNKEL (reference sequence). The chain's CDR3 is CASSQEAGGSFMLF. In DNA form, the CDR3 reads TGTGCCAGCAGCCAAGAAGCTGGCGGGAGTTTCATGCTCTTC.

This clonotype appeared many times. The chain carries TRBV20-1 and TRBJ2-3; 9 bases match TRBD2. Germline CDR1 DFQATT, CDR2 SNEGSKA (reference sequence). V was clipped by 1 base and J by 2 bases; unmatched bases: 16. The CDR3 has 19 residues. CDR3 in DNA: TGCAGTGCTAGAGGCTCTCTCGCGGGGGGGATCCGAACCACAGATACGCAGTATTTT. Protein product: CSARGSLAGGIRTTDTQYF.

This clonotype has ten or more counts. This chain links TRBV2 with TRBJ1-1, with D hard to call. There are 14 residues in the CDR3. Germline V CDR1 and CDR2: SNHLY, FYNNEI. V lost 5 bases and J 2 bases, leaving 12 bases between the germline ends. The CDR3: CASSNSGGNTEAFF. The DNA of the CDR3 is TGTGCCAGCAGTAACTCAGGCGGAAACACTGAAGCTTTCTTT.

This clonotype was detected a few times. This sequence may be a read error, since a much larger clone differs from it by one base. The rearrangement uses TRBV28 and TRBJ2-7, with D possibly called TRBD1 or TRBD2 (7 bases each). In germline, CDR1 is MDHEN, CDR2 SYDVKM. CDR3 length: 14 residues. The CDR3 protein is CASSLSDRDYGQYV. The CDR3, as DNA: TGTGCCAGCAGTCTGTCTGACAGGGACTACGGGCAGTACGTC.

The chain has TRBV3-1 and TRBJ2-2, with a weak D call TRBD1 (5 bases). V shed 1 base and J shed 5 bases, with 5 bases lying between them. This CDR3 has 13 amino acids. Per germline, CDR1 LGHDT and CDR2 YNNKEL (reference sequence). The CDR3 reads CASSQAGTGELFF. The CDR3 DNA is TGTGCCAGCAGCCAAGCAGGGACCGGGGAGCTGTTTTTT. Full variable domain (outside the CDR3, taken from reference TRBV3-1 and TRBJ2-2): DTAVSQTPKYLVTQMGNDKSIKCEQNLGHDTMYWYKQDSKKFLKIMFSYNNKELIINETVPNRFSPKSPDKAHLNLHINSLELGDSAVYFCASSQAGTGELFFGEGSRLTVL.

This clonotype was seen many times. The gene calls are TRBV4-1 and TRBJ1-1, with unresolved D. V lost 1 base and J lost 1, with 16 bases in between. The CDR3 spans 17 residues. CDR1 MGHRA and CDR2 YSYEKL come from the germline V gene. CDR3 amino acids: CASSQVVVRTANTEAFF. Here the CDR3 DNA reads TGCGCCAGCAGCCAAGTTGTGGTAAGGACGGCGAACACTGAAGCTTTCTTT.

This chain connects TRBV29-1 to TRBJ2-2, with D tentatively TRBD1 (6 bases). The CDR3 totals 13 residues. Germline assignment: CDR1 SQVTM and CDR2 ANQGSEA. V was clipped by 4 bases and J by 5 bases, with 11 bases between them. The CDR3 nucleotides read TGCAGCGTTGTCTACAGGGCTACCGGGGAGCTGTTTTTT. Its translation is CSVVYRATGELFF.

This clonotype was detected ten times or more. V and J are TRBV12-5 and TRBJ2-7, with D possibly TRBD2 on 6 matching bases. Trimming stripped 4 bases from V and 4 bases from J, with 11 bases between. CDR1 is LGHNT and CDR2 is FRNRAP in the germline V gene. CDR3 length: 13 residues. The CDR3 loop is CASGSGTGYEQYF. The CDR3 nucleotides read TGTGCTAGTGGTTCCGGGACTGGGTACGAGCAGTACTTC.

This clonotype was seen a handful of times. The chain links TRBV12-3 or TRBV12-4 to TRBJ2-7, with D perhaps TRBD2 (6 bases). Trimming pared 3 bases from V and 2 bases from J, leaving 11 bases between. This CDR3 spans 14 amino acids. This CDR3 is CASSFGTLPYEQYF. CDR3 DNA: TGTGCCAGCAGTTTCGGGACTCTTCCCTACGAGCAGTACTTC.

This clonotype has a count of ten or more. The chain is built from TRBV27 and TRBJ1-6; 9 bases agree with TRBD1. The CDR3 loop spans 16 amino acids. The germline CDR1 and CDR2 sequences are MNHEY and SMNVEV (reference sequence). V shed 3 bases, J shed 10 bases, and the junction held 10 bases outside the gene matches. CDR3 residues: CASSLEWGTGRSPLHF. The CDR3 DNA reads as TGTGCCAGCAGTTTGGAATGGGGGACAGGGCGGTCACCCCTCCACTTT.

The gene calls are TRBV9 and TRBJ2-1; 11 nucleotides agree with TRBD2. Germline V CDR1 and CDR2: SGDLS, YYNGEE. This CDR3 is 15 amino acids long. After removal of 3 bases from V and 8 bases from J, the junction contained 7 bases not matched to a gene. The CDR3 here is CASSASTSGVDEQFF. CDR3 nucleotide sequence: TGTGCCAGCAGCGCCTCGACTAGCGGGGTGGATGAGCAGTTCTTC. The variable domain in full, with the rest retrieved from reference TRBV9 and TRBJ2-1, is DSGVTQTPKHLITATGQRVTLRCSPRSGDLSVYWYQQSLDQGLQFLIQYYNGEERAKGNILERFSAQQFPDLHSELNLSSLELGDSALYFCASSASTSGVDEQFFGPGTRLTVL.

The V gene is TRBV11-1, the J gene TRBJ2-1; D is possibly TRBD1 (6 bases). Germline V gene data show CDR1 as SGHAT and CDR2 as FQDESV (reference sequence). The V end lost 4 bases, the J end lost 9 bases, and 13 bases lay between the germline ends. The CDR3 is made up of 13 amino acids. CDR3 sequence reads: CASSSYRESEQFF. CDR3 DNA sequence: TGTGCCAGCAGCTCGTACAGGGAGAGTGAGCAGTTCTTC.

The rearrangement links TRBV18 to TRBJ2-1; tentatively, D is TRBD2 (5 bases). The CDR3 spans 14 residues. Germline values: CDR1 KGHSH, CDR2 LQKENI. Between the trimmed V and J ends, which lost 6 bases and 3 bases, there was a span of 12 bases. The CDR3 DNA is TGTGCCAGCTCGAGAAGCGGAGACTACAATGAGCAGTTCTTC. This codes for CASSRSGDYNEQFF.

As regards this clonotype: One base away lies a much larger clone, so this may be a sequencing read error. The chain combines TRBV6-6 with TRBJ1-3, with no clear D. V was cut by 2 bases and J by 1 base, with 6 bases left in between. Germline CDR1 MNHNY, CDR2 SVGAGI (reference sequence). The CDR3 is made up of 14 amino acids. The CDR3 reads CASSYRGSGNTIYF. CDR3 in DNA: TGTGCCAGCAGTTACCGGGGTTCTGGAAACACCATATATTTT.

This clonotype appeared many times. The rearrangement joins TRBV20-1 to TRBJ2-3; D is unresolved. Trimming cost V 5 bases and J 1 base, with 16 bases left between them. The CDR3 sequence is 15 residues long. CDR1 DFQATT and CDR2 SNEGSKA come from the germline V gene (reference sequence). The CDR3 spells CSAGRGLLGTDTQYF. CDR3 bases: TGCAGTGCTGGACGTGGCCTCCTAGGCACAGATACGCAGTATTTT.

The chain employs TRBV29-1 and TRBJ2-5; D is perhaps TRBD2 (6 bases). CDR3 length: 13 residues. Germline V gene sequence: CDR1 SQVTM, CDR2 ANQGSEA. Between the trimmed V and J ends, which lost 5 bases and 2 bases, there was a span of 12 bases. The CDR3: CSVIGGAQETQYF. The CDR3 DNA sequence: TGCAGCGTTATCGGCGGGGCTCAAGAGACCCAGTACTTC.

V gene TRBV4-1 combines with J gene TRBJ2-3, with 13 bases aligning to TRBD2. Trimming removed 6 bases from V and 1 base from J; junction bases left unmatched: 16. The length of the CDR3 is 20 residues. The V gene's germline CDR1 is MGHRA and CDR2 YSYEKL. The CDR3 loop reads CASSFAGTSGALGGTDTQYF. CDR3 DNA sequence: TGCGCCAGCAGTTTCGCCGGGACTAGCGGGGCCTTAGGAGGCACAGATACGCAGTATTTT.

Note on this clonotype: A much larger clone lies one base from this, so it may be a read error. The chain links TRBV20-1 to TRBJ2-3, with 8 bases fitting TRBD2. This CDR3 contains 15 residues. Germline V lookup: CDR1 DFQATT, CDR2 SNEGSKA (reference sequence). The CDR3 is CSARGPGLGTDTEYF. CDR3 DNA: TGCAGTGCTAGAGGTCCGGGACTAGGCACAGATACGGAGTATTTT.